This T cell receptor beta chain derives from a study of T cell repertoires in cytomegalovirus infection. Looking at the study overall: Public TCR beta signatures provided an indication of both CMV infection and a matching HLA type. Whole-study results and caveats: Cumulated frequencies of public TCR beta families served to identify carriers of CMV plus the relevant HLA. It was HLA-C-restricted CMV-specific TCR beta clonotypes that dominated the response ex vivo.

The junction had 7 bases not matched to a gene; V was cut back by 5 bases and J by 7 bases. CDR1 and CDR2 (germline): SGHTA, FQGNSA. The CDR3 sequence is 14 residues long. Each CDR3 protein gets one entry after TCRdb re-called the reads with MiXCR. The repertoire has some 130,000 distinct CDR3 sequences, almost 9% of them found once; the top ten carry 10%. This clonotype was seen at least ten times. Its cognate antigen is unknown. This receptor was obtained from a human donor in good health (CMV status not recorded). Some clones in this sample may be carry-over from other donors' samples. The chain joins TRBV7-2 to TRBJ1-3, with 8 positions matching TRBD1. Specimen: PBMCs. CDR3 sequence reads: CASSLRTGWNTIYF. CDR3 sequence (DNA): TGTGCCAGCAGCCTAAGGACAGGGTGGAACACCATATATTTT. Combining the CDR3 with reference TRBV7-2 and TRBJ1-3 gives the whole variable domain GAGVSQSPSNKVTEKGKDVELRCDPISGHTALYWYRQSLGQGLEFLIYFQGNSAPDKSGLPSDRFSAERTGGSVSTLTIQRTQQEDSAVYLCASSLRTGWNTIYFGEGSWLTVV.